This TCR beta chain was recovered during a study of regulatory T cells in long-lasting Graves disease. The overall study: Patients with new Graves' disease had used antithyroid drugs below 3 months.

This clonotype was recorded once. Its cognate antigen is unknown. Arm-PCR with iRepertoire HTBI primers amplified the CDR3 regions for these TCR beta libraries. Under the authors' procedure: Among the samples, 60 to 75 TRBV and around 15 TRBJ segments were identified. TCRdb analysed the multiplex PCR reads with MiXCR anew, one entry per CDR3 protein. TCRdb's processing, not the study's, gives the V and J calls here. Of a few hundred thousand distinct CDR3 sequences listed, around 17% were seen once; the top ten hold around 20%. The time point here: newly diagnosed GD, antithyroid drugs for less than 3 months. There was RNA extracted from PBMCs, and the TCR library was made from it. General study findings and limits: With 2,500 to 3,500 shared public clonotypes, persistent patients exceeded new patients, who shared 966.

The input for sequencing was peripheral blood mononuclear cells (PBMCs), taken at new diagnosis, from a patient treated with antithyroid drugs. The sequence was obtained from a female donor with Graves disease.

The CDR3 reads CASSFDRAASTDTQYF. In DNA, the CDR3 is TGTGCCAGCAGCTTTGATCGGGCGGCAAGCACAGATACGCAGTATTTT. The chain links TRBV11-2 to TRBJ2-3; D unresolved. The CDR3 totals 16 residues. The germline gives CDR1 SGHAT, CDR2 FQNNGV. Trimming took off 3 bases at V and 0 bases at J, with 13 bases between the two ends.